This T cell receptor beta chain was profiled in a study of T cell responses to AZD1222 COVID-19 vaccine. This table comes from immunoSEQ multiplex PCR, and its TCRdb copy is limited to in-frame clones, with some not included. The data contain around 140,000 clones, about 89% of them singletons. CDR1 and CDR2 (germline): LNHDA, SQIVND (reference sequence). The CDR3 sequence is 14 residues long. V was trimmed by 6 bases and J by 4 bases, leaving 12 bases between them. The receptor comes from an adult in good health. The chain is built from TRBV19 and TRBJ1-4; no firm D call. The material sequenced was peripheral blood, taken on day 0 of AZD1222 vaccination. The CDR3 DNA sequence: TGTGCCAGTAGGGAACGCGGAATTAATGAAAAACTGTTTTTT. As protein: CASRERGINEKLFF.